These T cell receptor beta chains were read from a single sample in a study of T cells after yellow fever vaccination. In TCRdb, the 5' RACE reads were re-called with MiXCR into one record per CDR3 protein. The sample lists about 4,400 distinct CDR3 sequences; less than 10% were seen once. The sequencing used PBMCs, either bulk or a sorted T-cell subset (CD4+, CD8+, memory, or dextramer-sorted; not recorded which), collected 15 days after the yellow fever booster vaccination. The receptors originated from a man under 40 who received the YFV17D yellow fever vaccine. Each CDR3 is given with its conserved first and last residue.

V gene: TRBV20-1
CDR3 protein: CSARDPGLVPNEQFF

V gene: TRBV10-3
CDR3 protein: CAISLLAGGQNEQYF

V gene: TRBV19
CDR3 protein: CASRRGENTGELFF

V gene: TRBV5-1
CDR3 protein: CASSLDRGNYGYTF

V gene: TRBV7-2
CDR3 protein: CASSNMGPHNEQFF

V gene: TRBV4-3
CDR3 protein: CASSSLSGANVLTF

V gene: TRBV29-1
CDR3 protein: CSVSHGGGGNEQFF

V gene: TRBV7-9
CDR3 protein: CASSLELAGYNEQFF

V gene: TRBV3-1
CDR3 protein: CASSHSAGTADGYTF

V gene: TRBV15
CDR3 protein: CATSRGQGISSYEQYF

V gene: TRBV6-2/TRBV6-3
CDR3 protein: CASSYPRGQASYEQYF

V gene: TRBV20-1
CDR3 protein: CSARDRSSSLTDTQYF

V gene: TRBV4-3
CDR3 protein: CASSQASSGHSSEGYTF

V gene: TRBV7-2
CDR3 protein: CASSLTGKVNEQFF

V gene: TRBV9
CDR3 protein: CASSPHTMTDGYTF

V gene: TRBV6-5
CDR3 protein: CASTFDYEQYF

V gene: TRBV5-1
CDR3 protein: CASSLAGVGENEQFF

V gene: TRBV7-2
CDR3 protein: CASSFASPGSGRAVNEQYF

V gene: TRBV5-1
CDR3 protein: CASSLAPRSGTYNEQFF

V gene: TRBV5-1
CDR3 protein: CASSGQGLGGNSPLHF

V gene: TRBV12-3/TRBV12-4
CDR3 protein: CASNRGSPNEKLFF

V gene: TRBV3-1
CDR3 protein: CASSNCQGARSEQFF

V gene: TRBV20-1
CDR3 protein: CSARDPGGPATQYF

V gene: TRBV12-3/TRBV12-4
CDR3 protein: CASSLSFPGEETQYF

V gene: TRBV5-1
CDR3 protein: CASEGEEETQYF

V gene: TRBV29-1
CDR3 protein: CSAASEDEQFF

V gene: TRBV7-9
CDR3 protein: CASSLGAGRTDTQYF

V gene: TRBV5-1
CDR3 protein: CASSPHSTGELFF

V gene: TRBV7-4
CDR3 protein: CASTLNTEAFF

V gene: TRBV19
CDR3 protein: CASSSKTDTGELFF

V gene: TRBV24-1
CDR3 protein: CATSDAQGELGEKLFF

V gene: TRBV10-1
CDR3 protein: CASSGTGDVYEQYF

V gene: TRBV5-1
CDR3 protein: CASSETGQAPGYTF

V gene: TRBV12-3/TRBV12-4
CDR3 protein: CASSPGPKDTQYF

V gene: TRBV18
CDR3 protein: CASSPLAGGEELFF

V gene: TRBV19
CDR3 protein: CASSPRRDSELNTEAFF

V gene: TRBV18
CDR3 protein: CASSAGQNYGYTF

V gene: TRBV20-1
CDR3 protein: CSAPGPNFNEKLFF

V gene: TRBV20-1
CDR3 protein: CSARDPDSYEQYF

V gene: TRBV20-1
CDR3 protein: CSARNWDTLDEQYF

V gene: TRBV7-9
CDR3 protein: CACCRVLGLAGGGETQYF

V gene: TRBV5-1
CDR3 protein: CASSWDSETQYF

V gene: TRBV5-1
CDR3 protein: CASRSPGTTGELFF

V gene: TRBV20-1
CDR3 protein: CSAGQSTDTQYF

V gene: TRBV18
CDR3 protein: CASSPLLGGAETQYF

V gene: TRBV20-1
CDR3 protein: CSARVRGHSYEQYF

V gene: TRBV5-1
CDR3 protein: CASSEPGLVRNSDTQYF

V gene: TRBV3-1
CDR3 protein: CASSQDQQGLYGYTF